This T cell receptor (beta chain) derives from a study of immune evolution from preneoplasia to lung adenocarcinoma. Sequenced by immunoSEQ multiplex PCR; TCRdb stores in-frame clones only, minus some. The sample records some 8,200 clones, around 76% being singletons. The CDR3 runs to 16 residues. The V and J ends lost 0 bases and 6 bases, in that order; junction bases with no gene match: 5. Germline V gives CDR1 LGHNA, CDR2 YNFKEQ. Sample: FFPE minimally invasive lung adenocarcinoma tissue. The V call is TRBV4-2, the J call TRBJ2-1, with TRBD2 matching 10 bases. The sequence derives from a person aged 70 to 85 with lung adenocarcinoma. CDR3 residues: CASSQDRASGGNEQFF. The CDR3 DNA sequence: TGTGCCAGCAGCCAAGACAGGGCTAGCGGGGGCAATGAGCAGTTCTTC.